The 26 T cell receptor beta chains below come from one sample, sequenced in a study of early T cells in non-severe SARS-CoV-2 infection. TCRdb re-called the 5' RACE reads through MiXCR, storing one row per CDR3 protein. The sample holds over 95,000 distinct CDR3 sequences, 16% seen once. Sequenced material: whole blood. These receptors were taken from an adult who was a healthcare worker with PCR-confirmed SARS-CoV-2 infection or an uninfected control (not recorded which).

A few counts support this clonotype. V and J are TRBV2 and TRBJ2-3; D perhaps matches TRBD2 (9 bases). Between the trimmed V and J ends, which lost 10 bases and 3 bases, there was a span of 23 bases. The CDR3 contains 16 residues. CDR1 and CDR2 from the germline V gene are SNHLY and FYNNEI. CDR3 in DNA: TGTGCCAACCAACAGGGGGGCCTAGCGGGAACAGATACGCAGTATTTT. This sequence encodes CANQQGGLAGTDTQYF.

This clonotype was observed at least ten times. The V call is TRBV28, the J call TRBJ2-2; weak D call: TRBD1 (5 bases). CDR1 and CDR2 from the germline V gene are MDHEN and SYDVKM. This CDR3 comprises 15 residues. Trimming removed 3 bases from V and 6 bases from J, with 14 bases in between. Here the CDR3 DNA reads TGTGCCAGCAGTTTCTCAGACAGAGCCTCCGGGGAGCTGTTTTTT. Protein: CASSFSDRASGELFF.

This clonotype was recorded a few times. The rearrangement links TRBV7-2 to TRBJ2-4; D call uncertain. Looked up from germline, CDR1 is SGHTA and CDR2 is FQGNSA. V lost 3 bases and J lost 3, with 9 bases in between. This CDR3 has 14 amino acids. CDR3 nucleotides: TGTGCCAGCAGCTTTTCCGGGTACAAAAACATTCAGTACTTC. Translating it yields CASSFSGYKNIQYF.

This clonotype was recorded a few times. The rearrangement links TRBV9 to TRBJ2-1; 7 nucleotides agree with TRBD1. J lost 2 bases, V lost 3 bases, and 11 bases had no gene match. The germline CDR1 and CDR2 sequences are SGDLS and YYNGEE. The CDR3 covers 17 residues. CDR3 amino acids: CASSGNTGVGTYNEQFF. The CDR3 DNA follows: TGTGCCAGCAGCGGAAATACAGGGGTAGGCACCTACAATGAGCAGTTCTTC.

The rearrangement joins TRBV20-1 to TRBJ1-6, with D possibly TRBD1 on 6 matching bases. The V end was cut by 5 bases, the J end by 9 bases, with 17 bases between. Germline values: CDR1 DFQATT, CDR2 SNEGSKA (reference sequence). The CDR3 totals 14 residues. The CDR3 sequence: CSASWTQGSSPLHF. CDR3 bases: TGCAGTGCTTCTTGGACACAGGGCTCTTCACCCCTCCACTTT.

This clonotype has at least ten counts. The V gene is TRBV12-3 or TRBV12-4, the J gene TRBJ2-1, with D uncertain. V gave up 4 bases and J gave up 15 bases, with 16 bases separating them. The CDR3 runs to 12 residues. The CDR3 nucleotides read TGTGCCAGCAGTTACCTTGCCGGGTATCTGTTCTTC. This codes for CASSYLAGYLFF.

This clonotype has only a few counts. This sequence joins TRBV6-5 and TRBJ1-6, with a tentative D call TRBD1 (6 bases). The CDR3 runs 15 residues. Germline CDR1 and CDR2: MNHEY and SVGAGI. Trimming took 0 bases from V and 7 from J, leaving 10 bases between them. The CDR3 DNA is TGTGCCAGCAGTTACTCTGGGGGCTTAAATTCACCCCTCCACTTT. Translating it yields CASSYSGGLNSPLHF.

This clonotype showed up many times. V usage is TRBV5-1 and J usage is TRBJ1-1; a possible D gene is TRBD1 (5 bases). CDR1 SGHRS and CDR2 YFSETQ come from the germline V gene. Trimming stripped 0 bases from V and 0 bases from J, with 12 bases between. This CDR3 has 16 residues. The CDR3 is CASSLDSSTVNTEAFF. CDR3 sequence (DNA): TGCGCCAGCAGCTTGGATTCATCGACAGTGAACACTGAAGCTTTCTTT.

V gene TRBV12-3 or TRBV12-4 combines with J gene TRBJ2-1; 13 bases align to TRBD2. CDR3 length: 15 amino acids. V shed 7 bases, J shed 5 bases, and the junction held 5 bases outside the gene matches. The CDR3 sequence is CASILGTSGNNEQFF. CDR3 sequence (DNA): TGTGCCAGCATCCTAGGGACTAGCGGGAACAATGAGCAGTTCTTC.

This clonotype was observed a few times. V and J are TRBV27 and TRBJ2-1; no definite D call. Trimming shortened V by 7 bases and J by 9 bases, and 16 bases separated the two germline ends. CDR1 and CDR2 from the germline V gene are MNHEY and SMNVEV (reference sequence). CDR3 length: 13 residues. CDR3 sequence (DNA): TGTGCCAGCACCTCAAATTATATCGGTGAGCAGTTCTTC. This encodes CASTSNYIGEQFF.

The chain combines TRBV3-1 with TRBJ1-2; D gene unclear. In germline, CDR1 is LGHDT, CDR2 YNNKEL (reference sequence). The germline V and J ends were trimmed by 1 base and 8 bases, with 8 bases remaining between them. The CDR3 has 12 amino acids. The CDR3 is CASSQGSGGYTF. The CDR3 DNA sequence: TGTGCCAGCAGCCAAGGGTCTGGAGGCTACACCTTC.

V gene TRBV3-1 combines with J gene TRBJ2-7, with D possibly matching TRBD1 (6 bases). V lost 5 bases and J 5 bases, leaving 13 bases between the germline ends. CDR3 length equals 13 residues. Germline V gene sequence: CDR1 LGHDT, CDR2 YNNKEL (reference sequence). CDR3 residues: CASSLQTGNEQYF. CDR3 bases: TGTGCCAGCAGCTTACAGACAGGTAACGAGCAGTACTTC.

This clonotype appeared a single time. The chain couples TRBV28 to TRBJ2-7; D unresolved. This CDR3 spans 14 amino acids. Germline V gives CDR1 MDHEN, CDR2 SYDVKM. V gave up 5 bases and J gave up 4 bases, with 15 bases separating them. The CDR3: CASSPRTSPYEQYF. For the CDR3, the DNA is TGTGCCAGCAGTCCAAGGACCAGCCCTTACGAGCAGTACTTC.

This clonotype was seen at least ten times. The V call is TRBV20-1, the J call TRBJ2-1, with 9 nucleotides matching TRBD2. The CDR3 length is 13 residues. Germline-derived CDR1 and CDR2 are DFQATT and SNEGSKA (reference sequence). Losses at the gene ends were 6 bases for V and 5 bases for J; bases not matched to a gene: 5. The DNA of the CDR3 is TGCAGTGCCCGACTAGCGGATAACAATGAGCAGTTCTTC. Its protein product is CSARLADNNEQFF.

This clonotype has ten or more counts. The J gene is TRBJ2-2, the V gene TRBV27; TRBD2 matches 7 bases. CDR1 and CDR2 from the germline V gene are MNHEY and SMNVEV (reference sequence). The ends lost 7 bases at V and 1 base at J; junction bases unmatched: 6. The CDR3 sequence is 15 residues long. CDR3 sequence (DNA): TGTGCCAGCACCCTACGCGGGGGGAACACCGGGGAGCTGTTTTTT. Translation gives CASTLRGGNTGELFF.

This clonotype has a count of ten or more. The rearrangement uses TRBV28 and TRBJ2-7; D not resolved. V was cut by 2 bases and J by 6 bases, with 17 bases left in between. Germline lookup yields CDR1 MDHEN and CDR2 SYDVKM. This CDR3 has 15 amino acids. This CDR3 is CASSLNVRSIFEQYF. CDR3 bases: TGTGCCAGCAGTTTAAACGTGCGGAGTATCTTCGAGCAGTACTTC.

This clonotype was picked up many times. This chain links TRBV18 with TRBJ1-1; TRBD1 is a possible D gene (6 bases). V was pared by 4 bases and J by 0 bases, with 15 bases between. The CDR3 has 16 residues. The germline V gene encodes CDR1 KGHSH and CDR2 LQKENI. The CDR3 loop is CASSLPRGAMNTEAFF. The DNA of the CDR3 is TGTGCCAGCTCACTTCCTCGGGGGGCGATGAACACTGAAGCTTTCTTT.

The gene calls are TRBV7-8 and TRBJ2-6; D is unclear. Germline CDR1 SGHVS, CDR2 FQNEAQ. The V end lost 5 bases, the J end lost 0 bases, and 14 bases lay between the germline ends. The CDR3 covers 17 residues. The CDR3 bases are TGTGCCAGCAGCCCATCACTGCAAGTCTCTGGGGCCAACGTCCTGACTTTC. Translation gives CASSPSLQVSGANVLTF.

This clonotype was seen ten or more times. The V call is TRBV6-2 or TRBV6-3, the J call TRBJ2-7, with D tentatively TRBD2 (5 bases). Trimming removed 4 bases at V and 0 bases at J, with 13 bases between. Germline CDR1 reads MNHEY; CDR2 reads SVGEGT. The length of the CDR3 is 15 residues. Here the CDR3 reads CASSSTWGASYEQYF. DNA of the CDR3: TGTGCCAGCAGTTCTACCTGGGGAGCCTCCTACGAGCAGTACTTC.

This clonotype was recorded at least ten times. V gene TRBV28 combines with J gene TRBJ2-7, with D unresolved. V was clipped by 2 bases and J by 7 bases, with 9 bases between them. The CDR3 covers 12 residues. Germline CDR1 and CDR2: MDHEN and SYDVKM. CDR3 in DNA: TGTGCCAGCAGTTTAGGGCTTTCGGAGCAGTACTTC. This sequence encodes CASSLGLSEQYF.

This clonotype appeared many times. This chain links TRBV14 with TRBJ2-7; D may be TRBD2 (5 bases). The CDR3 is made up of 15 amino acids. Germline CDR1 SGHDN, CDR2 FVKESK. Trimming took 4 bases from V and 2 from J, leaving 15 bases between them. The CDR3 region is CASSLVAGHPYEQYF. The CDR3 region has the DNA TGTGCCAGCAGCCTGGTTGCGGGCCATCCCTACGAGCAGTACTTC.

This clonotype has more than one count but fewer than ten. The V call is TRBV7-9, the J call TRBJ2-3, with D unresolved. Trimming removed 1 base at V and 2 bases at J, with 10 bases between. In germline, CDR1 is SEHNR, CDR2 FQNEAQ (reference sequence). There are 15 residues in the CDR3. The CDR3 spells CASSLVGGHTDTQYF. The DNA of the CDR3 is TGTGCCAGCAGCTTAGTGGGTGGGCACACAGATACGCAGTATTTT.

The chain carries TRBV18 and TRBJ2-5, with 12 bases matching TRBD1. The germline V gene encodes CDR1 KGHSH and CDR2 LQKENI. V shed 2 bases, J shed 5 bases, and the junction held 12 bases outside the gene matches. CDR3 length equals 18 residues. CDR3 region: CASSPFPGQGAVVETQYF. As DNA, the CDR3 is TGTGCCAGCTCACCATTCCCGGGACAGGGGGCAGTTGTGGAGACCCAGTACTTC.

J is TRBJ2-1 and V is TRBV29-1; weak D call: TRBD1 (6 bases). From germline, CDR1 is SQVTM and CDR2 ANQGSEA. The germline V and J ends were trimmed by 5 bases and 10 bases, with 21 bases remaining between them. The CDR3 is 14 residues long. CDR3 DNA sequence: TGCAGCGTTACGACAGGTCGGGGACCGAGGGAGCAGTTCTTC. Translated: CSVTTGRGPREQFF.

The CDR3 reads CASSLGYGGNQPQHF. Here the CDR3 DNA reads TGCGCCAGCAGCTTGGGGTATGGTGGCAATCAGCCCCAGCATTTT. J is TRBJ1-5 and V is TRBV5-1; D is unclear. V was trimmed by 0 bases and J by 2 bases, leaving 9 bases between them. Germline V gene lookup returns CDR1 SGHRS and CDR2 YFSETQ. CDR3 length: 15 amino acids.

The chain links TRBV19 to TRBJ2-5, with 9 bases identical to TRBD1. From germline, CDR1 is LNHDA and CDR2 SQIVND (reference sequence). V shed 3 bases, J shed 5 bases, and the junction held 4 bases outside the gene matches. CDR3 length: 14 amino acids. The CDR3 sequence: CASSIVDRGETQYF. The DNA of the CDR3 is TGTGCCAGTAGTATTGTGGACAGGGGCGAGACCCAGTACTTC.